This T cell receptor beta chain is from a study of early stage breast cancer tumors. Overall study: Most of the 16 invasive tumors were ER+, PR+ and HER2-.

CDR1 and CDR2 (germline): SGDLS, YYNGEE. The CDR3 length is 16 residues. V lost 3 bases, J lost 3 bases, and 15 bases lay in between. The repertoire was sequenced with immunoSEQ multiplex PCR; TCRdb's copy has only in-frame clones and lacks some. The sample has about 69,000 clones, over 80% seen once; the top ten hold around 4.7%. Overall study results and limits: Comparing each tissue with blood distinguished tumor from normal in about 90% of the 16 patients. Tumors had about 2.5-fold higher T cell density and higher clonality than adjacent normal breast tissue. Commonly generated sequences made up most enriched TCRB sequences shared between patients.

Points on this clone: Antigen: not known.

Material: blood. This chain connects TRBV9 to TRBJ2-2, with D tentatively TRBD2 (6 bases). The clonotype originates from a person aged 35 to 50 with breast cancer. This chain's CDR3 is CASSETGLTYTGELFF. CDR3 DNA: TGTGCCAGCAGCGAGACGGGACTCACCTACACCGGGGAGCTGTTTTTT.